Presented here are 10 T cell receptor beta chains from one specimen sequenced in a study of CD8 T cells in Susac syndrome. An input of about 0.45 to 1 ug of RNA was subjected to reverse transcription using random hexamers. TCRdb re-called the immunoSEQ multiplex PCR reads with MiXCR, one entry per CDR3 protein. Of about 280,000 distinct CDR3 sequences listed, approximately 84% are singletons. The source material was CD8+ T cells from PBMCs. Receptor source: a human donor with multiple sclerosis.

The CDR3 loop reads CASSLSLGAGEPQHF. The CDR3 DNA reads as TGTGCCAGCAGCTTAAGTCTGGGGGCAGGGGAGCCCCAGCATTTT. V usage is TRBV7-9 and J usage is TRBJ1-5, with D possibly TRBD1 on 6 matching bases. The CDR3 has 15 amino acids. V lost 2 bases to trimming and J lost 8 bases, with 16 bases between them. Germline V CDR1 and CDR2: SEHNR, FQNEAQ (reference sequence).

This sequence joins TRBV27 and TRBJ1-1, with D possibly being TRBD1 (6 bases). Germline CDR1 reads MNHEY; CDR2 reads SMNVEV (reference sequence). The V and J ends lost 7 bases and 7 bases respectively, with 31 bases between them. The CDR3 length is 18 residues. The CDR3 spells CASNRTDDTDMKPYEAFF. DNA for the CDR3: TGTGCCAGCAATCGGACAGACGATACTGATATGAAGCCCTATGAAGCTTTCTTT.

This clonotype was counted a few times. The chain links TRBV6-1 to TRBJ2-1; 8 bases are shared with TRBD2. This CDR3 has 15 residues. Trimming cost V 5 bases and J 9 bases; bases outside gene matches: 12. Germline V gene data show CDR1 as MNHNS and CDR2 as SASEGT. CDR3 amino acids: CASSLAGNAYGEQFF. Here the CDR3 DNA reads TGTGCCAGCAGTCTAGCGGGCAACGCCTATGGTGAGCAGTTCTTC.

This chain uses TRBV19 with TRBJ2-1; 7 bases map to TRBD2. J was trimmed by 7 bases and V by 7 bases; bases with no gene match: 10. Germline V CDR1 and CDR2: LNHDA, SQIVND (reference sequence). The CDR3 spans 14 residues. The CDR3 spells CASNRGEGINEQFF. The CDR3 region has the DNA TGTGCCAGTAATCGAGGGGAGGGAATAAATGAGCAGTTCTTC.

This clonotype was detected only a few times. The chain combines TRBV28 with TRBJ2-2, with a weak D call TRBD1 (6 bases). The ends were cut back, 5 bases at V and 1 base at J, with 8 bases in the middle. The CDR3 totals 14 residues. Germline V CDR1 and CDR2: MDHEN, SYDVKM. The CDR3 reads CASSPTGNTGELFF. The CDR3 DNA follows: TGTGCCAGCAGTCCGACAGGGAACACCGGGGAGCTGTTTTTT.

The rearrangement links TRBV20-1 to TRBJ1-4; 7 bases are a match to TRBD1. V lost 7 bases, J lost 5 bases, and 1 base stayed unmatched. There are 11 residues in the CDR3. Germline assignment: CDR1 DFQATT and CDR2 SNEGSKA (reference sequence). In DNA, the CDR3 is TGCAGTGGGGGACAGAATGAAAAACTGTTTTTT. Its protein is CSGGQNEKLFF.

Of note for this clonotype: A junction boundary mismatches the germline segment, possibly from a read error. The gene calls are TRBV20-1 and TRBJ2-7, with TRBD1 identical over 7 bases. The CDR3 covers 13 residues. Germline values: CDR1 DFQATT, CDR2 SNEGSKA (reference sequence). CDR3 protein: CSARTGADYEQHF. The DNA of the CDR3 is TGCAGTGCTAGAACAGGGGCCGACTACGAGCAGCACTTC.

The count of this clonotype is one. V is TRBV27 and J is TRBJ2-1, with D possibly TRBD1 on 6 matching bases. The CDR3 length is 13 residues. With 3 bases removed from V and 10 bases from J, the gap between germline ends came to 13 bases. The germline V gene encodes CDR1 MNHEY and CDR2 SMNVEV (reference sequence). The CDR3 region is CASSFSRGREQFF. The DNA of the CDR3 is TGTGCCAGCAGTTTTAGCAGGGGCCGGGAGCAGTTCTTC.

This chain uses TRBV7-6 with TRBJ2-1; a weak D match, TRBD2 (9 bases). CDR3 length equals 17 residues. Germline loops: CDR1 SGHVS, CDR2 FNYEAQ. Trimming left V 5 bases short and J 5 bases short, with 22 bases between. CDR3 DNA sequence: TGTGCCAGCAGCAATCATCAGGGGGCTAGCGGGAACAATGAGCAGTTCTTC. Translated, it gives CASSNHQGASGNNEQFF.

This clonotype showed up just a few times. The rearrangement uses TRBV6-1 and TRBJ2-6; D remains unclear. CDR1 and CDR2 from the germline V gene are MNHNS and SASEGT. The CDR3 spans 11 residues. V was trimmed by 10 bases and J by 3 bases, leaving 4 bases between them. CDR3 amino acids: CATGGANVLTF. In DNA, the CDR3 is TGTGCCACGGGTGGGGCCAACGTCCTGACTTTC.